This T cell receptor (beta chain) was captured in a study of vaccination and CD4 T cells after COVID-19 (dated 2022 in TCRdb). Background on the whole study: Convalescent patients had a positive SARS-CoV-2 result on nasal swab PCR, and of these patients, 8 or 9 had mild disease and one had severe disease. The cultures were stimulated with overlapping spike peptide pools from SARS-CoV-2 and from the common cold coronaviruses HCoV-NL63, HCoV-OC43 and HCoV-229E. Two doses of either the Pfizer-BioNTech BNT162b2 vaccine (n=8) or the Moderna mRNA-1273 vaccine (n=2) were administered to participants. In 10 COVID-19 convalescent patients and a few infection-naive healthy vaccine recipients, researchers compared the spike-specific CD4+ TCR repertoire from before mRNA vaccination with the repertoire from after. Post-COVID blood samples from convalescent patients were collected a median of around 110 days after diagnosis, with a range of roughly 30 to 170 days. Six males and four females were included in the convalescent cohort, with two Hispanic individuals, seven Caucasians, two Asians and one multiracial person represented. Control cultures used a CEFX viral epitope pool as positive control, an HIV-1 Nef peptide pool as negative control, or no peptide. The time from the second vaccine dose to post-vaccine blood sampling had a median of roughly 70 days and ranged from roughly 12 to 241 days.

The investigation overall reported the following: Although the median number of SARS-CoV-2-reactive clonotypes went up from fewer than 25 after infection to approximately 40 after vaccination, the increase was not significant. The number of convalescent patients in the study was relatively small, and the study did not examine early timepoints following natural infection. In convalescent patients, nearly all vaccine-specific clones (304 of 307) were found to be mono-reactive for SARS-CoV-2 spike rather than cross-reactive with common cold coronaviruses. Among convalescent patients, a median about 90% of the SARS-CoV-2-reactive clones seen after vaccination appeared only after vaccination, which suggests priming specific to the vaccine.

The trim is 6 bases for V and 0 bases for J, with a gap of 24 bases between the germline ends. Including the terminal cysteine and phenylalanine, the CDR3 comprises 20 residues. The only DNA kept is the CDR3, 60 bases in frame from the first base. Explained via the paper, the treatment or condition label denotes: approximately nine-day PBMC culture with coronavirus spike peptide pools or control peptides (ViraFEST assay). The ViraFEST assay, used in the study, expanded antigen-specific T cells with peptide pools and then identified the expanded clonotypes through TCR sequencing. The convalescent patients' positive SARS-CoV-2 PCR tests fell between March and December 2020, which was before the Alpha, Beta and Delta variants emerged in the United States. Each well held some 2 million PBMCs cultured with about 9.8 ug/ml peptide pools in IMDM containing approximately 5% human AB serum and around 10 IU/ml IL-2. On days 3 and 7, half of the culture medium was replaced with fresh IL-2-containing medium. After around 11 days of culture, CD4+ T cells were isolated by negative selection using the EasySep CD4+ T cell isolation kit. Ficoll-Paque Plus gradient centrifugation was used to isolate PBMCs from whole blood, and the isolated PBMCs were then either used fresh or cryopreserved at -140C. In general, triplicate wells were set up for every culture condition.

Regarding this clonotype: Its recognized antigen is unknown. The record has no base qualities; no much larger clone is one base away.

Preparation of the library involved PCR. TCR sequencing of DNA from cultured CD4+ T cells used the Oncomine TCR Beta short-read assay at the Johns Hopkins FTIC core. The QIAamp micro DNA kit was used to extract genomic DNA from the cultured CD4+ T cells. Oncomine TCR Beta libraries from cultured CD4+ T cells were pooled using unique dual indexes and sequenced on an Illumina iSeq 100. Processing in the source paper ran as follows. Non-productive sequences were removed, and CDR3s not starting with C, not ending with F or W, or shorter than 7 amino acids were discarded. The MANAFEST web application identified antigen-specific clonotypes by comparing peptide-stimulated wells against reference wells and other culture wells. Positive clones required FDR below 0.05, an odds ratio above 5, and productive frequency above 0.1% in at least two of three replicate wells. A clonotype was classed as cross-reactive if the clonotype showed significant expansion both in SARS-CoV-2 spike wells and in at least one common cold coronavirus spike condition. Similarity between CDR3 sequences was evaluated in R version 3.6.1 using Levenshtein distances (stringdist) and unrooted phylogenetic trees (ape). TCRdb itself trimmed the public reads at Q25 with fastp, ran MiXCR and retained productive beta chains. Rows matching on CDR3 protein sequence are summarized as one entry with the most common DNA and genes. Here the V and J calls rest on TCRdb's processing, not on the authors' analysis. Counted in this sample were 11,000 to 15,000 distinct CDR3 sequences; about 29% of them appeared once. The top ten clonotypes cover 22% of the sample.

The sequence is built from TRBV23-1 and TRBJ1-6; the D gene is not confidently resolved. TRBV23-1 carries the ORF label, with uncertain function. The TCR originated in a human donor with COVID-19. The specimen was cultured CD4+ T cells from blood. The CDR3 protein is CASSAADTYFPSSYNSPLHF. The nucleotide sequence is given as TGCGCCAGCAGCGCAGCAGACACCTACTTTCCGAGCTCCTATAATTCACCCCTCCACTTT.